What follows are 9 T cell receptor beta chains derived from one specimen sequenced in a study of identical twins. TCRdb processed the 5' RACE reads anew with MiXCR; each CDR3 protein has one entry. The table shows 700,000 or so distinct CDR3 sequences, with about 9.4% occurring only once. These data were likewise used in another study, on yellow fever vaccine responses in identical twins.

The source material was PBMCs. Every receptor here comes from a woman aged 18 to 35 in good health.

This clonotype occurred a few times. The J gene is TRBJ2-5, the V gene TRBV5-4; TRBD1 agrees at 7 bases. Unmatched junction bases numbered 12, after V lost 4 bases and J lost 12 bases. The CDR3 spans 13 residues. Germline V CDR1 and CDR2: SGHNT, YYREEE (reference sequence). CDR3 nucleotides: TGTGCCAGCAGCAACCGGGACAGCGCTTTTGAGTACTTC. It translates to CASSNRDSAFEYF.

This clonotype was detected only a few times. V and J are TRBV6-4 and TRBJ2-7; no clear D gene. The CDR3 is 13 residues long. The V and J ends lost 3 bases and 2 bases respectively, with 8 bases between them. Germline V CDR1 and CDR2: MRHNA, SNTAGT. CDR3 nucleotide sequence: TGTGCCAGCAGTGAATATAAGCCCTACGAGCAGTACTTC. This translates into CASSEYKPYEQYF.

As concerns this clonotype: At one end, the junction sequence differs from germline, possibly due to a read error. The chain recombines TRBV4-3 with TRBJ2-3, with D possibly TRBD1 on 5 matching bases. Germline CDR1 and CDR2: LGHNA and YSLEER. The CDR3 has 14 residues. DNA for the CDR3: TGCGCCAGCAGCCTCTCCACCAGTCAGGGAAGGATGGGTTTT. Residues: CASSLSTSQGRMGF.

There are many counts of this clonotype. The rearrangement uses TRBV7-2 and TRBJ2-7; D remains unclear. The V end was cut by 0 bases, the J end by 2 bases, with 17 bases between. The CDR3 is made up of 17 amino acids. Germline values: CDR1 SGHTA, CDR2 FQGNSA. The CDR3 here is CASSLAGMVWQPYEQYF. The CDR3, as DNA: TGTGCCAGCAGCTTAGCAGGGATGGTGTGGCAGCCCTACGAGCAGTACTTC.

This chain joins TRBV20-1 and TRBJ1-4; D might be TRBD1 (6 bases). The germline V gene has CDR1 DFQATT and CDR2 SNEGSKA (reference sequence). V lost 1 base to trimming and J lost 7 bases, with 16 bases between them. The CDR3 is 15 residues long. Here the CDR3 reads CSARGAKEGGEKLFF. The CDR3 region has the DNA TGCAGTGCTAGAGGGGCCAAGGAAGGGGGTGAAAAACTGTTTTTT.

V gene TRBV10-3 combines with J gene TRBJ1-1; no clear D. The CDR3 consists of 14 residues. Germline assignment: CDR1 ENHRY and CDR2 SYGVKD. Trimming stripped 6 bases from V and 1 base from J, with 12 bases between. For the CDR3, the DNA is TGTGCCATCAGCGAACCGTTTAAGAACACTGAAGCTTTCTTT. Translated: CAISEPFKNTEAFF.

This clonotype was counted a few times. The chain couples TRBV3-1 to TRBJ2-1; the D is unclear. The CDR3 runs to 13 residues. The ends were cut back, 6 bases at V and 10 bases at J, with 16 bases in the middle. Germline V gives CDR1 LGHDT, CDR2 YNNKEL (reference sequence). The CDR3 loop reads CASRRDTGLEQFF. In nucleotides, the CDR3 is TGTGCCAGCAGACGAGATACCGGGTTGGAGCAGTTCTTC.

The chain is built from TRBV2 and TRBJ2-2; D remains ambiguous. This CDR3 is 15 amino acids long. V was trimmed by 6 bases and J by 1 base, leaving 12 bases between them. In germline, CDR1 is SNHLY, CDR2 FYNNEI. CDR3 in amino acids: CASRGRTVNTGELFF. Here the CDR3 DNA reads TGTGCCAGCAGGGGTAGGACGGTGAACACCGGGGAGCTGTTTTTT.

For this clonotype: This may come from a read error, since a much larger clone is one base off. V usage is TRBV7-9 and J usage is TRBJ2-5, with unresolved D. Germline lookup yields CDR1 SEHNR and CDR2 FQNEAQ (reference sequence). The CDR3 extends over 15 amino acids. The DNA of the CDR3 is TGTGCCAGCAGCTGGAGAAAACAATTAAGAGAGGCCCAGTACTTC. It translates to CASSWRKQLREAQYF.